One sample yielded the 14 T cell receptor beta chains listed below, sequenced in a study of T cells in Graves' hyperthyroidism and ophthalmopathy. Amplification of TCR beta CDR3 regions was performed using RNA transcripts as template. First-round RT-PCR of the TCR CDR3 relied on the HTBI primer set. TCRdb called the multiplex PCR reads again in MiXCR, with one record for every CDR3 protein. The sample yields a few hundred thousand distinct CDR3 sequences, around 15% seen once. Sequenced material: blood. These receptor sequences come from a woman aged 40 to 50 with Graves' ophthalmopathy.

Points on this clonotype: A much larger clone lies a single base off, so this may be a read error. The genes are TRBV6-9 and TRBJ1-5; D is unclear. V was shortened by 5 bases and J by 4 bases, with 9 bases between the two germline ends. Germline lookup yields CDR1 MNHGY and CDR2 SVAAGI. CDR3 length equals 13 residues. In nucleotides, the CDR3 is TGTGCCAGCAGTCTCTTCGCAAATCAGCCCCAGCATTTT. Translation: CASSLFANQPQHF.

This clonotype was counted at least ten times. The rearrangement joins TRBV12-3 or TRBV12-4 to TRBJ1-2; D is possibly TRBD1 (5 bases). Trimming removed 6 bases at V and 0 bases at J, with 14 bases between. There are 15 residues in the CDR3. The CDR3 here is CASRTDFSPNYGYTF. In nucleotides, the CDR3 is TGTGCCAGCAGGACAGACTTTTCCCCTAACTATGGCTACACCTTC.

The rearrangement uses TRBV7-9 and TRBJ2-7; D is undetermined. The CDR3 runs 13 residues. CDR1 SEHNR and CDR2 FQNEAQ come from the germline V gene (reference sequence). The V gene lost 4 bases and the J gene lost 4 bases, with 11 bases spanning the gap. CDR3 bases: TGTGCCAGCAGCTCTGCCGGGTCTTACGAGCAGTACGTC. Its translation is CASSSAGSYEQYV.

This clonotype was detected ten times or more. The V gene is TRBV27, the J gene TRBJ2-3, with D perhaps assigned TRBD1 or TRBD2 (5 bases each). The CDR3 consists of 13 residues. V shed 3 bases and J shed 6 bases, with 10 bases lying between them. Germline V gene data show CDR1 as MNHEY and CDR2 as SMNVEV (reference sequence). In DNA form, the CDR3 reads TGTGCCAGCAGTTTCGGGGCCAGGGATACGCAGTATTTT. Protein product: CASSFGARDTQYF.

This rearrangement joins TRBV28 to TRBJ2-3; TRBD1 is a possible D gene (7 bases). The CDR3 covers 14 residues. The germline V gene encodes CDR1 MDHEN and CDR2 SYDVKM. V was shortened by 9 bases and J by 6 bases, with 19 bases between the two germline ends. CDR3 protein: CASGGGSLMDTQYF. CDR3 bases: TGTGCCAGTGGAGGGGGCTCCCTCATGGATACGCAGTATTTT.

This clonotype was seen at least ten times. The CDR3 DNA is TGTGCCAGCAGTTTGGCCCTGACAGATAGTAGCAATCAGCCCCAGCATTTT. Translating it yields CASSLALTDSSNQPQHF. The rearrangement joins TRBV12-3 or TRBV12-4 to TRBJ1-5; tentatively, D is TRBD1 (5 bases). This CDR3 contains 17 residues. Trimming pared 3 bases from V and 0 bases from J, leaving 15 bases between.

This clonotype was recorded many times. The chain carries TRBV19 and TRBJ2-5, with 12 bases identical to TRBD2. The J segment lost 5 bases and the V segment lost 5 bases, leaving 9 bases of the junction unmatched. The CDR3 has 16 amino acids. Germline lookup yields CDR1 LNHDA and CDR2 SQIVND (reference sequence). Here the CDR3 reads CASSYPGLAGQETQYF. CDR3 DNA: TGTGCCAGTAGTTACCCGGGACTAGCGGGCCAGGAGACCCAGTACTTC. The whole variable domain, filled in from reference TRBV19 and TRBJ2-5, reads DGGITQSPKYLFRKEGQNVTLSCEQNLNHDAMYWYRQDPGQGLRLIYYSQIVNDFQKGDIAEGYSVSREKKESFPLTVTSAQKNPTAFYLCASSYPGLAGQETQYFGPGTRLLVL.

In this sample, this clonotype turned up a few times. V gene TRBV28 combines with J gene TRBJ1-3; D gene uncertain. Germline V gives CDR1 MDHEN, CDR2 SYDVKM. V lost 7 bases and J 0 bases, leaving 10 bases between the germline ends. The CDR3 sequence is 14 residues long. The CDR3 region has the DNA TGTGCCAGCAACCCCATGGGCTCTGGAAACACCATATATTTT. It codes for CASNPMGSGNTIYF.

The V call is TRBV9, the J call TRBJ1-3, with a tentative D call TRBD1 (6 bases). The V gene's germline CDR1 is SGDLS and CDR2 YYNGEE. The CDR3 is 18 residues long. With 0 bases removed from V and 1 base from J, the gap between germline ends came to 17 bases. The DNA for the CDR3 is TGTGCCAGCAGCGTAGGACAGGCTACCTCTCTGTCTGGAAACACCATATATTTT. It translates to CASSVGQATSLSGNTIYF. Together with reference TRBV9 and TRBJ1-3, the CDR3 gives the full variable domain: DSGVTQTPKHLITATGQRVTLRCSPRSGDLSVYWYQQSLDQGLQFLIQYYNGEERAKGNILERFSAQQFPDLHSELNLSSLELGDSALYFCASSVGQATSLSGNTIYFGEGSWLTVV.

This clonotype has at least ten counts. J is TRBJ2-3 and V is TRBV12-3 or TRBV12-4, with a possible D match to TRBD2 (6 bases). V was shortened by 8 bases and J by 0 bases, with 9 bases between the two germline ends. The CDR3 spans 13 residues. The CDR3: CASGGFSTDTQYF. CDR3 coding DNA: TGTGCCAGCGGGGGGTTTAGCACAGATACGCAGTATTTT.

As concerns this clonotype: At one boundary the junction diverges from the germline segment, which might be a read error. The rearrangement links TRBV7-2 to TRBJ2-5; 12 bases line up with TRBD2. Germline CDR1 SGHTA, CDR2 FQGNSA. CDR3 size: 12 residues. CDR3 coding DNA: TGTGCCAGCAGCGGACTAGCGGGGTCCTATCACTTC. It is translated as CASSGLAGSYHF.

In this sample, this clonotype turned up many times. CDR3 in DNA: TGTGCCAGCAGTTTATCGGCCGTTGACAATGAGCAGTTCTTC. Its protein is CASSLSAVDNEQFF. This sequence joins TRBV28 and TRBJ2-1; D gene unclear. V gave up 1 base and J gave up 5 bases, with 9 bases separating them. CDR3 length: 14 amino acids. Germline V gene sequence: CDR1 MDHEN, CDR2 SYDVKM.

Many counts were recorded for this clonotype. As DNA, the CDR3 is TGTGCCAGCAGCTCAGACCCTTACAATGAGCAGTTCTTC. As protein: CASSSDPYNEQFF. The chain recombines TRBV11-2 with TRBJ2-1; unclear D gene. From germline, CDR1 is SGHAT and CDR2 FQNNGV. The CDR3 runs to 13 residues. With 4 bases removed from V and 4 bases from J, the gap between germline ends came to 8 bases. The complete variable domain, with remaining parts taken from reference TRBV11-2 and TRBJ2-1, reads EAGVAQSPRYKIIEKRQSVAFWCNPISGHATLYWYQQILGQGPKLLIQFQNNGVVDDSQLPKDRFSAERLKGVDSTLKIQPAKLEDSAVYLCASSSDPYNEQFFGPGTRLTVL.

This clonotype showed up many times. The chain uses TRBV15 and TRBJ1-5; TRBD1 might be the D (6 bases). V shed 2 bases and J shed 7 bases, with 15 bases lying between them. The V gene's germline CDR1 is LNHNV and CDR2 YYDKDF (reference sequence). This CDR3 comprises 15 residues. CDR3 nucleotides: TGTGCCACCAGCAGACACAGGGAATTAGAGCAGCCCCAGCATTTT. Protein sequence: CATSRHRELEQPQHF.